This T cell receptor beta chain was recovered during a study of T cells in Graves' hyperthyroidism and ophthalmopathy. TCR beta CDR3 sequences were amplified from RNA transcripts. Initially, a first-round RT-PCR of the TCR CDR3 employed the HTBI primer set. TCRdb independently ran MiXCR on the multiplex PCR reads; one entry per CDR3 protein. The data show fewer than 350,000 distinct CDR3 sequences, around 15% seen once. This clonotype was detected many times. Germline CDR1 is SGHRS and CDR2 is YFSETQ. The germline V and J ends were trimmed by 5 bases and 0 bases, with 12 bases remaining between them. The CDR3 length is 15 residues.

The chain employs TRBV5-1 and TRBJ2-1; either TRBD1 or TRBD2 may fit D (5 bases each). This receptor was identified in a woman aged 45 to 65 with Graves' hyperthyroidism that later progressed to Graves' ophthalmopathy. Sequencing was performed on blood. CDR3 nucleotide sequence: TGCGCCAGCAGAGAACGGGACCTCTCCTACAATGAGCAGTTCTTC. Its translation is CASRERDLSYNEQFF.